These 12 T cell receptor beta chains were sequenced from one sample in a study of CD8 T cells in Susac syndrome. It was with random hexamers that roughly 0.5 to 1 ug RNA was reverse transcribed. MiXCR was run by TCRdb on the immunoSEQ multiplex PCR reads, yielding one entry per CDR3 protein. The sample has around 150,000 distinct CDR3 sequences, approximately 95% seen once. Input material: CD4+ T cells from PBMCs. The receptors come from a human donor with Susac syndrome.

This clonotype is a singleton in its sample. The V and J genes are TRBV19 and TRBJ2-7, with D unclear. The CDR3 consists of 13 residues. Trimming shortened V by 5 bases and J by 4 bases, and 12 bases separated the two germline ends. The V gene's germline CDR1 is LNHDA and CDR2 SQIVND (reference sequence). For the CDR3, the DNA is TGTGCCAGTAGTTCCCAAAGTGGGTACGAGCAGTACTTC. Translating it yields CASSSQSGYEQYF.

CDR3 DNA: TGTGCCAGCAGTTCAAGCGGTGTCGGGGCCAACGTCCTGACTTTC. Residues: CASSSSGVGANVLTF. The rearrangement links TRBV12-3 or TRBV12-4 to TRBJ2-6, with a weak D call TRBD2 (5 bases). The CDR3 is 15 residues long. Trimming removed 4 bases at V and 4 bases at J, with 11 bases between.

The genes are TRBV14 and TRBJ1-1; weak D call: TRBD1 (6 bases). V lost 3 bases and J lost 1, with 9 bases in between. Germline CDR1 reads SGHDN; CDR2 reads FVKESK. CDR3 length: 14 residues. The CDR3 coding sequence is TGTGCCAGCAGCCACAGGGGAAGGAACACTGAAGCTTTCTTT. It is translated as CASSHRGRNTEAFF.

CDR3: CASSHQSRGVYNEQFF. The DNA for the CDR3 is TGTGCCAGCAGCCACCAAAGCCGGGGGGTCTACAATGAGCAGTTCTTC. The rearrangement joins TRBV3-1 to TRBJ2-1, with TRBD2 identical over 7 bases. The CDR3 is made up of 16 amino acids. The trim removed 3 bases at V and 3 bases at J, leaving 8 bases unmatched. From germline, CDR1 is LGHDT and CDR2 YNNKEL (reference sequence).

This sequence joins TRBV14 and TRBJ2-2; no firm D call. V lost 5 bases, J lost 7 bases, and 8 bases lay in between. This CDR3 is 12 amino acids long. Germline-derived CDR1 and CDR2 are SGHDN and FVKESK. The CDR3 protein is CASSYSLGELFF. The CDR3, as DNA: TGTGCCAGCAGCTACTCACTCGGGGAGCTGTTTTTT.

The chain carries TRBV24-1 and TRBJ2-7; D may be TRBD1 or TRBD2 (5 bases each). This CDR3 has 14 residues. Trimming cost V 9 bases and J 2 bases, with 16 bases left between them. Germline V gene sequence: CDR1 KGHDR, CDR2 SFDVKD. The CDR3 coding sequence is TGTGCCACCGGGGTGGGGACGCCCCCCTACGAGCAGTACTTC. Translation: CATGVGTPPYEQYF.

The chain has TRBV5-1 and TRBJ2-5, with D perhaps TRBD2 (5 bases). Germline CDR1 is SGHRS and CDR2 is YFSETQ. Trimming left V 5 bases short and J 10 bases short, with 15 bases between. The CDR3 runs 12 residues. The CDR3 DNA reads as TGCGCCAGCAGTGAAGAAGTGGGAGACCAGTACTTC. It encodes CASSEEVGDQYF.

V usage is TRBV21-1 and J usage is TRBJ2-7; no check of the table's D call, TRBD2, against the DNA was made. TRBV21-1 is a pseudogene. The CDR3 consists of 17 residues. CDR3 DNA: TGTGCCAGCAGCAAAACACAGGGAACTAGCGGGTTCTACGAGCAGTACTTC. Translating it yields CASSKTQGTSGFYEQYF.

The V call is TRBV20-1, the J call TRBJ1-5; D ambiguous. The CDR3 spans 14 residues. V lost 6 bases to trimming and J lost 0 bases, with 12 bases between them. CDR1 and CDR2 from the germline V gene are DFQATT and SNEGSKA (reference sequence). Written as DNA, the CDR3 is TGCAGTGCCAAGAAGGGTAATAGCAATCAGCCCCAGCATTTT. Translated: CSAKKGNSNQPQHF.

The gene calls are TRBV3-1 and TRBJ2-7, with D possibly called TRBD1 or TRBD2 (5 bases each). The ends were cut back, 4 bases at V and 4 bases at J, with 14 bases in the middle. The CDR3 is 14 amino acids. The V gene's germline CDR1 is LGHDT and CDR2 YNNKEL (reference sequence). As DNA, the CDR3 is TGTGCCAGCAGCCTAGGGACCGGAAATTACGAGCAGTACTTC. This gives the protein CASSLGTGNYEQYF.

This clonotype was observed once. The genes are TRBV24-1 and TRBJ2-1, with D perhaps TRBD2 (5 bases). V lost 4 bases to trimming and J lost 5 bases, with 14 bases between them. This CDR3 is 15 amino acids long. Germline V gene data show CDR1 as KGHDR and CDR2 as SFDVKD. The CDR3 coding sequence is TGTGCCACCAGTGAGAGATTGCTGGGAGACAATGAGCAGTTCTTC. Protein: CATSERLLGDNEQFF.

The chain combines TRBV12-3 or TRBV12-4 with TRBJ2-7, with TRBD1 matching 9 bases. The CDR3 loop spans 15 amino acids. The V gene end was trimmed by 6 bases and the J gene end by 2 bases; junction bases not matched to a gene: 8. The CDR3 protein is CASREPGQGTYEQYF. The CDR3 DNA follows: TGTGCCAGCAGGGAACCGGGACAGGGCACCTACGAGCAGTACTTC.